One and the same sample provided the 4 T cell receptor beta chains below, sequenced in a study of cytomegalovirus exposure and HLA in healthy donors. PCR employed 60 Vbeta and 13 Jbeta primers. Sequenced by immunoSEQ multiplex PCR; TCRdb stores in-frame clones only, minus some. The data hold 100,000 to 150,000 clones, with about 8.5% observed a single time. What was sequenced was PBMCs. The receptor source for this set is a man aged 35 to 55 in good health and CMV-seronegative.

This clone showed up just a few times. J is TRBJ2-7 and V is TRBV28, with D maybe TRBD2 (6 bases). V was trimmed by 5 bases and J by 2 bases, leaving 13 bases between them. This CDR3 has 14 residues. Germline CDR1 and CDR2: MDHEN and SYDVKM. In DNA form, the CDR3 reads TGTGCCAGCAGTCCCGCGGGGTCTACCTACGAGCAGTACTTC. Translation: CASSPAGSTYEQYF.

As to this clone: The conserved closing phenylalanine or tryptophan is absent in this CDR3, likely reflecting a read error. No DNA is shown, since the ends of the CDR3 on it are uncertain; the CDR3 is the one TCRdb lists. CDR3 sequence: CASSYVNRDDTKYL. V gene TRBV6-6 combines with J gene TRBJ2-3; the table's D call TRBD1 went unverified against the DNA. The CDR3 has 14 residues if both end residues are counted. Looked up from germline, CDR1 is MNHNY and CDR2 is SVGAGI (reference sequence).

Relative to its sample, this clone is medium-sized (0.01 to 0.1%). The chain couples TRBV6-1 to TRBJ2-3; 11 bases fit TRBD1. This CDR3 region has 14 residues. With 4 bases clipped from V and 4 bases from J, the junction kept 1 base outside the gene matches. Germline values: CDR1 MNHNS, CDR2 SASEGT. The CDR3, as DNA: TGTGCCAGCAGTGTGGGACAGGGGGCAGATACGCAGTATTTT. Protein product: CASSVGQGADTQYF.

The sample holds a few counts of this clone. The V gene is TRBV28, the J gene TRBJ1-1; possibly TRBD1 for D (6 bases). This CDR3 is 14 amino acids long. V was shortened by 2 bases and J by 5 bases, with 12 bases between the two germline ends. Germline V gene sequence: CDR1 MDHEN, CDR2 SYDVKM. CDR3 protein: CASSLRTGKTEAFF. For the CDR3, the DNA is TGTGCCAGCAGTTTACGTACAGGGAAAACTGAAGCTTTCTTT.